These T cell receptor beta chains were read from a single sample in a study of blood T cell repertoires in COVID-19. Generated by immunoSEQ multiplex PCR, the TCRdb table keeps only in-frame clones and is missing some. Here the sample spans under 150,000 clones, 77% being singletons. Sequencing was performed on peripheral blood. These receptors all stem from a man of 80 years or more with acute or convalescent COVID-19. Both conserved end residues are trimmed from each CDR3.

V gene	CDR3 protein
TRBV19	ASQRQGASNQPQH
TRBV7-2	ASSLVSEGVEQY
TRBV1	TSSADRGLRNEQF
TRBV4-2	ASSIDQDRGRSFTNYGYT
TRBV6-5	ASSYSAQTNTEAF
TRBV5-1	ASSLAGQGGNTIY
TRBV16	ASSRRQGAYEQY
TRBV28	ASSLGQLNTIY
TRBV29-1	SVGTGGSYGYT
TRBV19	ASSLGQGPGELF
TRBV4-2	ASSQNAGTDNQPQH
TRBV20-1	SARQNTEAF
TRBV28	ASSLSGGSYNEQF
TRBV6-5	ASSYSGGSGYT
TRBV5-6	ASSSAGGGLVH
TRBV30	AWTTGINQPQH
TRBV19	ASKQGSTMNTEAF
TRBV19	ASSIEARGHRKTQY
TRBV5-1	ASSLHPTGAVEQY
TRBV7-9	ASSLVGTGGEKLF
TRBV10-3	AISGDRPPGELF
TRBV2	ASSEFFGNTQY
TRBV6-2/TRBV6-3	ASSPYFVGAIYGYT
TRBV6-6	ASSYFDRAEGYT
TRBV20-1	SAGREMAF
TRBV19	ASKHGYSNQPQH
TRBV19	ASSIARVAGELF
TRBV7-9	ASSLGRTGELF
TRBV9	ASSKSLDRVQSPLH
TRBV7-8	ASSFAGNSPLH
TRBV5-1	ASSLVQGDYGYT
TRBV15	ATSRVFSGFSGANVLT
TRBV5-1	ASSSNRAQETQY
TRBV28	ASSIGGPQH
TRBV7-8	ASSLRRGKNTGELF
TRBV6-5	ASTTGGFGTEAF
TRBV5-4	ASSLRDRQAGELF
TRBV2	ASSERRLETQY
TRBV6-5	ASSKDRVDTEAF
TRBV5-6	ASSLPGSNQPQH
TRBV7-8	ASSRNRDNEQF
TRBV19	ASSILVGALSQPQH
TRBV28	ASSRRRVGDEQY
TRBV6-5	ASSFTGGDTQY
TRBV6-2/TRBV6-3	ASSYLAGGYNEQF
TRBV29-1	SVADRGYSYEQY
TRBV5-8	ASSLDSQETQY
TRBV4-1	ASSRGESRGNQPQH
TRBV28	ASSPTGTGNTEAF
TRBV5-1	ASRPTSSGELF
TRBV6-5	ASSSQGARAF
TRBV4-2	ASSQEEAGGLTYNEQF
TRBV7-2	ASSSPLGSGALDTQY